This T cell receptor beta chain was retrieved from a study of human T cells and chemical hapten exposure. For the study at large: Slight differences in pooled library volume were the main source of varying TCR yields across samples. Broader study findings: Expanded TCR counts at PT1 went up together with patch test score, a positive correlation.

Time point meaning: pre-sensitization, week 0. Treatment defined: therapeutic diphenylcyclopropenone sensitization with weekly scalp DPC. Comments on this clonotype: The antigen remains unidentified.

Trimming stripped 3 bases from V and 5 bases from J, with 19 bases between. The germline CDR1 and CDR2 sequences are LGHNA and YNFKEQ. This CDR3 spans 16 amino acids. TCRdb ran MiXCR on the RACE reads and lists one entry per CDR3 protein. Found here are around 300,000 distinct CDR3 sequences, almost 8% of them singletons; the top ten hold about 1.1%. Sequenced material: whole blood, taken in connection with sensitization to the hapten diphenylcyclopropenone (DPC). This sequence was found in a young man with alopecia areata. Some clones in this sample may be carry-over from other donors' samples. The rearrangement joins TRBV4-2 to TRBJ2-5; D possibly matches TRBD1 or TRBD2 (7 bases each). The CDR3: CASSHLQRQGGETQYF. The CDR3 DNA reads TGTGCCAGCAGCCATCTACAACGACAGGGAGGGGAGACCCAGTACTTC.